These T cell receptor beta chains were read from a single sample in a study of T cells in Graves' hyperthyroidism and ophthalmopathy. TCRdb analysed the multiplex PCR reads with MiXCR anew, one entry per CDR3 protein. The sample consists of more than 300,000 distinct CDR3 sequences, approximately 14% of them appearing once. The source material was blood. The receptor set was obtained from a woman aged 55-70 years with Graves' hyperthyroidism. Both conserved end residues are part of each CDR3. The D gene is left open where the match is weak. Expanded clones are given a class, and other clones once, few, many or no size at all.

d_gene,j_gene,abundance,v_gene,CDR3nt,CDR3aa
TRBD2,TRBJ2-7,-,TRBV18,TGTGCCAGCTCAAGAAATAGCGGGAGGGCCGGGGACGAGCAGTACTTC,CASSRNSGRAGDEQYF
TRBD1,TRBJ1-1,few,TRBV20-1,TGCAGTGCGCCACAGGGGAACACTGAAGCTTCCTTT,CSAPQGNTEASF
TRBD2,TRBJ2-1,many,TRBV11-2,TGTGCCAGCAGCTTAGAAATGGGGACTAGCGCTTACAATGAGCAGTTCTTC,CASSLEMGTSAYNEQFF
TRBD1,TRBJ1-2,many,TRBV28,TGTGCCAGCAGTCCCGGACAGGGCTTACCCTATGGCTACACCTTC,CASSPGQGLPYGYTF
-,TRBJ2-5,few,TRBV20-1,TGCAGTGCTAGGTCGGGAGACGGGGAGACCCAGTACTTC,CSARSGDGETQYF
-,TRBJ1-2,many,TRBV6-1,TGTGCCAGCAGTTTCGGTTATGGCTACACCTTC,CASSFGYGYTF
-,TRBJ1-5,few,TRBV20-1,TGCAGTGCTAGTCCGGGGGATCAAAATCAGCCCCAGCATTTT,CSASPGDQNQPQHF
-,TRBJ1-6,few,TRBV13,TGTGCCAGCAGCTTTGGGGTCCCCGGAGGGGCACCCCTCCACTTT,CASSFGVPGGAPLHF
TRBD1,TRBJ2-2,-,TRBV6-9,TGTGCCAGCAGTTATTCGGGACAGGGGGGGACCGGGGAGCTGTTTTTT,CASSYSGQGGTGELFF
-,TRBJ2-3,-,TRBV24-1,TGTGCCACCAGTGATTCTGCGGGTGGGCAGGGGATGGATACGCAGTATTTT,CATSDSAGGQGMDTQYF
-,TRBJ1-2,few,TRBV19,TGTGCCAGTAGTATTCAAGGCGGTAACTATGGCTACACCTTC,CASSIQGGNYGYTF
-,TRBJ1-1,many,TRBV7-6,TGTGCCAGCAGAGGCTGGGGCACTGAAGCTTTCTTT,CASRGWGTEAFF
-,TRBJ2-7,many,TRBV28,TGTGCCAGCAGTTTTAACGGGGCCTACGAGCAGTACTTC,CASSFNGAYEQYF
-,TRBJ1-1,many,TRBV5-1,TGCGCCAGCAGCTTGTTGGCAGGACCCAACACTGAAGCTTTCTTT,CASSLLAGPNTEAFF
-,TRBJ2-2,few,TRBV9,TGTGCCAGCAGCGTAGTCCCCGGGGAGCTGTTTTTT,CASSVVPGELFF
-,TRBJ1-1,many,TRBV19,TGTGCCAGTAGTATGGTCCCTAGGACTGAAGCTTTCTTT,CASSMVPRTEAFF
-,TRBJ1-4,many,TRBV5-1,TGCGCCAGCAGCTTGGGACGGACTAATGAAAAACTGTTTTTT,CASSLGRTNEKLFF
TRBD1,TRBJ1-2,-,TRBV24-1,TGTGCCACCAGTGATACCCGGACAGGGGACTATGGCTACACCTTC,CATSDTRTGDYGYTF
-,TRBJ2-2,-,TRBV6-2/TRBV6-3,TGTGCCAGCAGTTACTCATGGGGCTTTGACACCGGGGAGCTGTTTTTT,CASSYSWGFDTGELFF
TRBD1,TRBJ1-2,many,TRBV6-1,TGTGCCAGCAGTTGGGACAGGGGCGGCTACACCTTC,CASSWDRGGYTF
-,TRBJ1-1,-,TRBV7-3,TGTGCCAGCAGCTTCCAGGGGATGAACACTGAAGCTTTCTTT,CASSFQGMNTEAFF
TRBD2,TRBJ2-7,-,TRBV2,TGTGCCAGCAGTTTAAGTGCGGCTAGCGGGAGTTACGAGCAGTACTTC,CASSLSAASGSYEQYF
TRBD1,TRBJ2-3,many,TRBV28,TGTGCCAGCAAGACCCCCGAAACAGGGGGCACAGATACGCAGTATTTT,CASKTPETGGTDTQYF
TRBD1,TRBJ2-1,many,TRBV5-1,TGCGCCAGCAGTCCGACAGGGGACGTCCATGAGCAGTTCTTC,CASSPTGDVHEQFF
TRBD1,TRBJ1-5,many,TRBV27,TGTGCCAGCAGTTTAGCCTCTTTCGGGACAGGTAATCAGCCCCAGCATTTT,CASSLASFGTGNQPQHF
-,TRBJ1-2,many,TRBV6-1,TGTGCCAGCAGGGCGCCCACGGGTGGCTACACCTTC,CASRAPTGGYTF
-,TRBJ1-1,-,TRBV11-1,TGTGCCAGCAGCTTAGCGCCCGGGAAGAACACTGAAGCTTTCTTT,CASSLAPGKNTEAFF
-,TRBJ2-1,many,TRBV2,TGTGCCAGCAGTGTACGGGTTGAGCAGTTCTTC,CASSVRVEQFF
-,TRBJ1-5,many,TRBV15,TGTGCCACCAGCAGAGATCAGGCCCATCCGCCCCAGCATTTT,CATSRDQAHPPQHF
-,TRBJ1-4,many,TRBV20-1,TGCAGTGCCCAAAGGGTGGTGGACGAAAAACTGTTTTTT,CSAQRVVDEKLFF
-,TRBJ2-7,-,TRBV7-9,TGTGCCAGCAGCTCATACGGGGCAGGGGCTTCCTACGAGCAGTACTTC,CASSSYGAGASYEQYF
-,TRBJ1-1,many,TRBV28,TGTGCCAGCGATGGGGACACTGAAGCTTTCTTT,CASDGDTEAFF
TRBD1,TRBJ1-4,-,TRBV6-5,TGTGCCAGCAGTTACTCGGGACAGGGGCGTGGACCTAATGAAAAACTGTTTTTT,CASSYSGQGRGPNEKLFF
-,TRBJ2-7,few,TRBV10-3,TGTGCCCCCGATGTTGAGGACTCTGTCTCCTACGAGCAGTACTTC,CAPDVEDSVSYEQYF
TRBD1,TRBJ1-1,many,TRBV5-1,TGCGCCAGCAGCGGGGACAGGCATGAAGCTTTCTTT,CASSGDRHEAFF
TRBD1,TRBJ2-6,many,TRBV30,TGTGCCTGGAGTGAGGGGACAGGAGGTGTTGGGGCCAACGTCCTGACTTTC,CAWSEGTGGVGANVLTF
TRBD2,TRBJ2-3,many,TRBV25-1,TGTGCCAGCTCACGGACTAGCGGGTTCACAGATACGCAGTATTTT,CASSRTSGFTDTQYF